This TCR beta chain stems from a study of T cells in localized non-small cell lung cancer. General observations from the study: Uninvolved adjacent lung, not tumor, had the highest T cell clonality. Adjacent lung was found to contain a median about 55 of the top 100 tumor clones.

In regard to this clone: What it binds is not known.

The CDR3 is 15 residues long. Trimming took 3 bases from V and 2 from J, leaving 10 bases between them. CDR1 SGHTA and CDR2 FQGNSA come from the germline V gene. Only in-frame clones appear in the TCRdb table, and some are missing; sequencing was by immunoSEQ multiplex PCR. This sample has tens of thousands of clones, with roughly 87% found just once. The clonotype originates from a man between 40 and 75 years old with stage I squamous cell lung carcinoma. The sequences come from peripheral blood, collected before any cancer treatment. V usage is TRBV7-2 and J usage is TRBJ2-2; possibly TRBD2 for D (5 bases). CDR3 sequence (DNA): TGTGCCAGCAGCTTTAGGGCGGGTAACACCGGGGAGCTGTTTTTT. Translating gives CASSFRAGNTGELFF.